This entry is about one T cell receptor (beta chain). The antigen it binds to is not known. No much larger clone exists at a distance of one base, and base qualities are not known. Taken from the germline V gene, the CDR1 and CDR2 loops are SGHTA and FQGNSA. V gives up 5 bases and J gives up 6 bases, and the segment between their germline ends measures 16 bases. From cysteine to phenylalanine, the CDR3 is 15 amino acids long. Of the read, only the CDR3 DNA is kept; its 45 bases are in frame from base 1. Participants in the prospective study were aged about 18 to 90 years, lived in over 20 United States geographic areas, and enrolled through a virtual design. To assign participants to cohorts, the prospective study relied on clinical history that participants themselves reported in a screening survey and a study questionnaire. Recovered participants in ImmuneRACE Cohort 3 were defined as having two consecutive negative NP/OP PCR tests, clearance from a healthcare professional, or resolution of symptoms. In the prospective study, mobile phlebotomists collected whole blood, serum and a nasopharyngeal or oropharyngeal swab from each participant. Prospective study participants could optionally give additional blood draws and questionnaires over an approximately 2-month period. Before DNA extraction, blood samples from the prospective study were shipped at room temperature or frozen.

The data were obtained in a study of blood T cell repertoires in COVID-19 (dated by TCRdb to 2020 to 2022). Background on the whole study: Collaborator samples came from the United States, Italy and Spain and covered acute and convalescent phases of COVID-19. The material from the prospective study consisted of cDNA or gDNA derived from T cells, B-cell-depleted T cells, or PBMCs. Nearly every sample came with metadata listing a de-identified subject ID, COVID-19 status, age in years and sex. Deeply sampled blood TCRbeta repertoires from subjects exposed to, actively infected with, or recovered from COVID-19 were included in the dataset. The samples were drawn from the first 160 participants of the ongoing ImmuneRACE study and from 950 to 1,500 subjects provided by 6 global collaborators. A freely available public database, intended as a resource for researchers studying the immune response to SARS-CoV-2, is where the repertoires were released. Where HLA class I and class II types were available, the types were taken from metadata supplied by the sample provider, not from assay-based typing. The paper as a whole reports these results and caveats: How much clinical and demographic metadata was included differed by source and by participant, and the metadata was provided uncurated.

The immunoSEQ Assay, a bias-controlled multiplex PCR, was used to amplify TCRbeta CDR3 regions from genomic DNA. Under the source paper's analysis protocol: Within the assay, amplification of reference gene primers was used to estimate how many nucleated cells each sample contained. Sequence reads were collapsed and filtered to measure the absolute abundance of every unique TCRbeta CDR3 rearrangement. For each sample, productive Simpson clonality was calculated as the square root of Simpson's diversity index across productive rearrangements. The table was pulled from immuneACCESS by TCRdb, which kept in-frame rearrangements only. Such tables lose some clones; where checked, under half of the loss comes from unresolved V genes, and the rest has no known cause. The V and J calls and clone size come from that table; D and trimming were worked out from the DNA. The table for this sample lists 200,000 to 250,000 clones; roughly four fifths of them were counted only once. The ten largest account for more than 3% of the sample.

The chain was built from TRBV7-2 and TRBJ2-2, with a tentative D gene TRBD1 over 5 matching bases. Sequenced sample: PBMCs or T cells enriched from blood (not recorded which). The clonotype was recovered from a woman aged 55-69 years who had recovered from COVID-19. CDR3 sequence: CASSLRLDRSGELFF. In nucleotide form, the sequence is TGTGCCAGCAGCCTGAGACTCGACAGATCCGGGGAGCTGTTTTTT.